The next 28 T cell receptor beta chains were all read from a single sample in a study of response to subunit inactivated influenza vaccine. A single record per CDR3 protein comes from TCRdb applying MiXCR to the RT-PCR reads. The sample includes a few hundred thousand distinct CDR3 sequences, roughly 20% of them seen just once. This specimen was PBMCs from blood, taken about 19 months after vaccination. The source of these receptors is a man aged 45-69 years who received an inactivated influenza vaccine.

The gene calls are TRBV3-1 and TRBJ2-5, with D possibly matching TRBD2 (5 bases). The CDR3 extends over 14 amino acids. Germline CDR1 reads LGHDT; CDR2 reads YNNKEL (reference sequence). V was trimmed by 2 bases and J by 2 bases, leaving 9 bases between them. The CDR3 sequence is CASSQMTKQETQYF. CDR3 nucleotides: TGTGCCAGCAGCCAAATGACTAAACAAGAGACCCAGTACTTC.

This clonotype was counted a few times. This chain joins TRBV28 and TRBJ1-1; maybe TRBD1 (5 bases). Germline CDR1 is MDHEN and CDR2 is SYDVKM. The CDR3 has 16 residues. V lost 4 bases to trimming and J lost 5 bases, with 20 bases between them. DNA for the CDR3: TGTGCCAGCAGTTGGGGGATACAGGAGAGGAGAACTGAAGCTTTCTTT. Its protein product is CASSWGIQERRTEAFF.

The gene calls are TRBV4-3 and TRBJ1-1; D perhaps matches TRBD1 (5 bases). The CDR3 consists of 18 residues. Germline CDR1 and CDR2: LGHNA and YSLEER. Trimming stripped 0 bases from V and 1 base from J, with 18 bases between. The CDR3 region is CASSQDGHGAWANTEAFF. In DNA form, the CDR3 reads TGCGCCAGCAGCCAAGATGGACATGGGGCATGGGCGAACACTGAAGCTTTCTTT.

The chain has TRBV29-1 and TRBJ1-1; unclear D gene. Germline CDR1 reads SQVTM; CDR2 reads ANQGSEA. This CDR3 comprises 12 residues. Trimming cost V 3 bases and J 7 bases, with 12 bases left between them. The DNA of the CDR3 is TGCAGCGTTGACGATCCTGCAGGTGAAGCTTTCTTT. Protein sequence: CSVDDPAGEAFF.

This clonotype was observed a handful of times. V is TRBV28 and J is TRBJ1-5, with a possible D match to TRBD1 (5 bases). Germline lookup yields CDR1 MDHEN and CDR2 SYDVKM. Trimming took off 7 bases at V and 1 base at J, with 23 bases between the two ends. This CDR3 has 18 residues. CDR3 DNA sequence: TGTGCCAGCAACCAGGCAGGGTCGTTGTTTGGGAGCAATCAGCCCCAGCATTTT. Protein product: CASNQAGSLFGSNQPQHF.

The chain couples TRBV2 to TRBJ1-2, with D possibly being TRBD1 (6 bases). This CDR3 has 14 residues. CDR1 and CDR2 (germline): SNHLY, FYNNEI. V was cut by 7 bases and J by 2 bases, with 14 bases left in between. CDR3 region: CASTERTANYGYTF. The CDR3 coding sequence is TGTGCCAGCACCGAGCGGACAGCCAACTATGGCTACACCTTC.

Only a few counts were recorded for this clonotype. This sequence joins TRBV29-1 and TRBJ2-4; D unclear. This CDR3 is 13 amino acids long. Germline CDR1 SQVTM, CDR2 ANQGSEA. V lost 2 bases and J 0 bases, leaving 5 bases between the germline ends. CDR3: CSVEQLAKNIQYF. The CDR3 coding sequence is TGCAGCGTTGAACAACTAGCCAAAAACATTCAGTACTTC.

This clonotype was picked up a small number of times. The chain couples TRBV4-3 to TRBJ1-2; no definite D call. V gave up 4 bases and J gave up 0 bases, with 9 bases separating them. Germline loops: CDR1 LGHNA, CDR2 YSLEER. The CDR3 sequence is 14 residues long. CDR3 residues: CASSLSGTNYGYTF. The CDR3, as DNA: TGCGCCAGCAGCCTGTCGGGTACTAACTATGGCTACACCTTC.

The chain combines TRBV4-2 with TRBJ2-1, with TRBD2 identical over 11 bases. The CDR3 is 22 amino acids. J gave up 1 base and V 4 bases, and 21 bases lay outside the gene matches. In germline, CDR1 is LGHNA, CDR2 YNFKEQ. CDR3 in DNA: TGTGCCAGCAGCCCAAAGTGGGGGCCTGGGGGGACTAGCGGTACTTCCTACAATGAGCAGTTCTTC. This codes for CASSPKWGPGGTSGTSYNEQFF.

This clonotype was counted between two and nine times. This chain connects TRBV4-3 to TRBJ2-3, with 10 bases aligning to TRBD1. V shed 3 bases, J shed 4 bases, and the junction held 7 bases outside the gene matches. This CDR3 comprises 16 residues. Germline V gives CDR1 LGHNA, CDR2 YSLEER. The CDR3: CASSHQDRGHADTQYF. The CDR3 bases are TGCGCCAGCAGCCACCAAGACAGGGGGCACGCAGATACGCAGTATTTT.

This sequence joins TRBV29-1 and TRBJ1-1; TRBD1 is a possible D gene (6 bases). The V and J ends lost 4 bases and 1 base respectively, with 13 bases between them. The germline V gene has CDR1 SQVTM and CDR2 ANQGSEA. The CDR3 has 14 residues. The DNA of the CDR3 is TGCAGCGTTGTGGCAACAGGGCGGAACACTGAAGCTTTCTTT. The encoded protein is CSVVATGRNTEAFF.

The CDR3 is CASSLEGYYSNQPQHF. DNA of the CDR3: TGTGCCAGCAGCTTAGAAGGATACTATAGCAATCAGCCCCAGCATTTT. The chain is built from TRBV7-8 and TRBJ1-5, with no clear D. The CDR3 sequence is 16 residues long. Germline V gene lookup returns CDR1 SGHVS and CDR2 FQNEAQ. V lost 1 base to trimming and J lost 0 bases, with 10 bases between them.

This chain uses TRBV4-1 with TRBJ1-2; D is ambiguous. V lost 0 bases and J lost 0, with 20 bases in between. The CDR3 runs to 19 residues. Germline V gene sequence: CDR1 MGHRA, CDR2 YSYEKL. The CDR3 region is CASSQDNSDLTKANYGYTF. For the CDR3, the DNA is TGCGCCAGCAGCCAAGATAACTCCGACCTGACAAAAGCTAACTATGGCTACACCTTC.

The CDR3 bases are TGTGCCAGCAGCTTGGGACAGGGCCAGAACAATGAGCAGTTCTTC. This gives the protein CASSLGQGQNNEQFF. This chain connects TRBV5-4 to TRBJ2-1, with TRBD1 identical over 7 bases. The CDR3 totals 15 residues. The germline V gene has CDR1 SGHNT and CDR2 YYREEE (reference sequence). V dropped 0 bases and J dropped 5; count of bases not matched to a gene: 5.

The rearrangement links TRBV6-6 to TRBJ1-6; D remains unclear. This CDR3 is 13 amino acids long. The V and J ends lost 4 bases and 10 bases respectively, with 11 bases between them. CDR1 MNHNY and CDR2 SVGAGI come from the germline V gene (reference sequence). The CDR3 here is CASSFPLGSPLHF. For the CDR3, the DNA is TGTGCCAGCAGTTTCCCCCTTGGGTCACCCCTCCACTTT.

This rearrangement joins TRBV20-1 to TRBJ2-7, with 10 nucleotides matching TRBD1. The germline V gene encodes CDR1 DFQATT and CDR2 SNEGSKA (reference sequence). Unmatched junction bases numbered 7, after V lost 3 bases and J lost 5 bases. The CDR3 is made up of 14 amino acids. CDR3 nucleotide sequence: TGCAGTGCTAGGGGACAGGGGCTAGGAGACGAGCAGTACTTC. Translating it yields CSARGQGLGDEQYF.

There are many counts of this clonotype. This chain connects TRBV6-2 or TRBV6-3 to TRBJ1-1, with D unresolved. Germline values: CDR1 MNHEY, CDR2 SVGEGT. Trimming took 6 bases from V and 6 from J, leaving 5 bases between them. The CDR3 is 10 residues long. The CDR3 sequence is CASRDSEAFF. The CDR3 DNA reads TGTGCCAGCAGGGATTCTGAAGCTTTCTTT.

By its share, this clonotype is large. The chain joins TRBV27 to TRBJ1-1, with 8 bases lining up with TRBD1. CDR1 and CDR2 from the germline V gene are MNHEY and SMNVEV (reference sequence). This CDR3 is 16 amino acids long. Trimming at V came to 6 bases and at J to 0 bases, leaving 9 bases not matched to a gene. The CDR3 DNA sequence: TGTGCCAGCAGCCCATCCTGGACAGGGATGAACACTGAAGCTTTCTTT. Its protein is CASSPSWTGMNTEAFF.

This clonotype was observed a handful of times. The chain employs TRBV7-2 and TRBJ1-1, with D perhaps matching TRBD1 (5 bases). This CDR3 is built from 13 residues. The germline gives CDR1 SGHTA, CDR2 FQGNSA. The V gene lost 5 bases and the J gene lost 7 bases, with 14 bases spanning the gap. This CDR3 is CASSPWGYDEAFF. The CDR3 DNA reads TGTGCCAGCAGCCCGTGGGGGTACGATGAAGCTTTCTTT.

This clonotype was counted ten times or more. The chain recombines TRBV10-3 with TRBJ1-5; TRBD1 might be the D (5 bases). The germline CDR1 and CDR2 sequences are ENHRY and SYGVKD. CDR3 size: 15 residues. The ends were cut back, 6 bases at V and 1 base at J, with 13 bases in the middle. CDR3 coding DNA: TGTGCCATCAGCGGGGGGAAGGTGAGCAATCAGCCCCAGCATTTT. It codes for CAISGGKVSNQPQHF.

V usage is TRBV4-3 and J usage is TRBJ1-2, with 8 bases that match TRBD1. CDR1 is LGHNA, CDR2 YSLEER, per germline. There are 18 residues in the CDR3. The V and J ends lost 0 bases and 4 bases, in that order; junction bases with no gene match: 13. CDR3 protein: CASSQDRARGRWGYGYTF. The CDR3 coding sequence is TGCGCCAGCAGCCAAGATCGAGCCAGGGGGCGTTGGGGCTATGGCTACACCTTC.

The chain couples TRBV20-1 to TRBJ1-5; possibly TRBD1 for D (6 bases). Trimming took off 3 bases at V and 3 bases at J, with 15 bases between the two ends. Germline V lookup: CDR1 DFQATT, CDR2 SNEGSKA (reference sequence). CDR3 length: 15 residues. The CDR3 nucleotides are TGCAGTGCTAGGCCCTCGGGGGGCCCCAATCAGCCCCAGCATTTT. Translated: CSARPSGGPNQPQHF.

The CDR3 region has the DNA TGTGCCAGCAGCTTGGCGGAGGGCTACGAGCAGTACTTC. It specifies CASSLAEGYEQYF. The chain is built from TRBV7-2 and TRBJ2-7; tentative D call: TRBD2 (6 bases). The CDR3 spans 13 residues. The germline V and J ends were trimmed by 3 bases and 3 bases, with 9 bases remaining between them. CDR1 and CDR2 from the germline V gene are SGHTA and FQGNSA.

This chain connects TRBV7-2 to TRBJ2-3, with a tentative D call TRBD2 (5 bases). From germline, CDR1 is SGHTA and CDR2 FQGNSA. The CDR3 spans 14 residues. Deletions cut 5 bases from V and 2 bases from J, with 11 bases between. The CDR3 coding sequence is TGTGCCAGCAGCCGAGTAGACTACACAGATACGCAGTATTTT. Its protein product is CASSRVDYTDTQYF.

This clonotype was detected many times. The CDR3 is CAISGPTSGRNMEVGEQFF. The DNA for the CDR3 is TGTGCCATCAGTGGGCCCACTAGCGGGAGAAATATGGAGGTGGGTGAGCAGTTCTTC. The V and J genes are TRBV10-3 and TRBJ2-1; 11 bases align to TRBD2. The germline CDR1 and CDR2 sequences are ENHRY and SYGVKD. V shed 4 bases and J 9 bases; nucleotides not matched to a gene: 20. CDR3 length: 19 residues.

This clonotype was counted between two and nine times. The J gene is TRBJ2-1, the V gene TRBV6-2 or TRBV6-3, with D possibly being TRBD2 (5 bases). CDR1 and CDR2 (germline): MNHEY, SVGEGT. V lost 0 bases to trimming and J lost 11 bases, with 17 bases between them. The CDR3 length is 15 residues. The CDR3 DNA is TGTGCCAGCAGTTACTCGAATTCGTTCGGGGTCAAGCAGTTCTTC. This translates into CASSYSNSFGVKQFF.

The V gene is TRBV18, the J gene TRBJ2-7, with D perhaps being TRBD1 or TRBD2 (5 bases each). The CDR3 has 14 residues. Trimming took 3 bases from V and 1 from J, leaving 10 bases between them. Germline loops: CDR1 KGHSH, CDR2 LQKENI. CDR3 sequence reads: CASSPRAGSYEQYF. The CDR3, as DNA: TGTGCCAGCTCACCGCGGGCAGGGTCCTACGAGCAGTACTTC.

The chain is built from TRBV20-1 and TRBJ1-1; D call uncertain. Trimming took 6 bases from V and 6 from J, leaving 11 bases between them. The germline V gene has CDR1 DFQATT and CDR2 SNEGSKA (reference sequence). The CDR3 length is 11 residues. The CDR3 spells CSAPAYSEAFF. The DNA of the CDR3 is TGCAGTGCCCCGGCTTATTCTGAAGCTTTCTTT.